These 28 T cell receptor beta chains were sequenced from one sample in a study of blood T cell repertoires in COVID-19. TCRdb's table, derived via immunoSEQ multiplex PCR, lists solely in-frame clones and lacks some. The table records 72,000 or so clones, approximately 90% of them present only once. Sequenced: peripheral blood. These receptors came from a woman older than 75 with acute or convalescent COVID-19.

V usage is TRBV11-2 and J usage is TRBJ2-1, with a tentative D call TRBD1 (5 bases). Germline-derived CDR1 and CDR2 are SGHAT and FQNNGV. Deletions cut 5 bases from V and 6 bases from J, with 5 bases between. The CDR3 extends over 11 amino acids. CDR3 amino acids: CASSRGNEQFF. Written as DNA, the CDR3 is TGTGCCAGCAGCAGGGGCAATGAGCAGTTCTTC.

The rearrangement uses TRBV27 and TRBJ2-3, with 7 bases identical to TRBD1. CDR1 MNHEY and CDR2 SMNVEV come from the germline V gene (reference sequence). The CDR3 consists of 12 residues. V shed 1 base, J shed 10 bases, and the junction held 2 bases outside the gene matches. CDR3 loop: CASSLWDSPQYF. CDR3 nucleotide sequence: TGTGCCAGCAGTTTATGGGACAGCCCGCAGTATTTT.

This chain joins TRBV3-1 (or the pseudogene TRBV3-2) and TRBJ2-1; 10 bases are a match to TRBD1. Germline assignment: CDR1 LGHDT and CDR2 YNNKEL (reference sequence). V lost 8 bases and J lost 4; bases outside the gene matches: 5. The CDR3 length is 14 residues. CDR3 sequence (DNA): TGTGCCAGCGCCGGGACAGGGGAGTACAATGAGCAGTTCTTC. This codes for CASAGTGEYNEQFF.

This rearrangement joins TRBV3-1 (or the pseudogene TRBV3-2) to TRBJ1-5; 10 bases are shared with TRBD1. This CDR3 spans 16 amino acids. Germline values: CDR1 LGHDT, CDR2 YNNKEL (reference sequence). The V segment lost 0 bases and the J segment 6 bases; nucleotides outside the gene matches: 5. The CDR3 DNA sequence: TGTGCCAGCAGCCAAGACCAGACAGGGGGCCGTCAGCCCCAGCATTTT. This translates into CASSQDQTGGRQPQHF.

The V call is TRBV18, the J call TRBJ1-1, with 8 bases fitting TRBD1. The ends lost 5 bases at V and 4 bases at J; junction bases unmatched: 6. The CDR3 has 14 residues. The germline CDR1 and CDR2 sequences are KGHSH and LQKENI. The CDR3 DNA reads TGTGCCAGCTCATCCGCTACAGGGGGCACTGAAGCTTTCTTT. It is translated as CASSSATGGTEAFF.

This clone occurred a few times. V and J are TRBV11-1 and TRBJ2-5; 8 bases align to TRBD2. This CDR3 is 16 amino acids long. V lost 3 bases to trimming and J lost 3 bases; unmatched junction nucleotides: 9. Per the germline V gene, CDR1 is SGHAT and CDR2 is FQDESV (reference sequence). CDR3 amino acids: CASSFSIGGVEETQYF. Written as DNA, the CDR3 is TGTGCCAGCAGCTTCTCTATCGGGGGGGTAGAAGAGACCCAGTACTTC.

The chain has TRBV3-1 (or the pseudogene TRBV3-2) and TRBJ2-3, with D tentatively TRBD1 (5 bases). The CDR3 contains 15 residues. Trimming took 5 bases from V and 0 from J, leaving 12 bases between them. Looked up from germline, CDR1 is LGHDT and CDR2 is YNNKEL (reference sequence). The DNA for the CDR3 is TGTGCCAGCAGCAAAAGGTCAGGGAGCACAGATACGCAGTATTTT. Translation: CASSKRSGSTDTQYF.

V is TRBV29-1 and J is TRBJ2-1, with D possibly matching TRBD1 (5 bases). Germline CDR1 and CDR2: SQVTM and ANQGSEA. The CDR3 is 14 residues long. The CDR3 sequence: CRNQQGSFYNEQFF. The CDR3 DNA sequence: TGCAGGAATCAGCAGGGTTCGTTTTACAATGAGCAGTTCTTC.

The chain couples TRBV2 to TRBJ2-1; D is possibly TRBD1 (5 bases). V was clipped by 6 bases and J by 9 bases, with 9 bases between them. Germline CDR1 SNHLY, CDR2 FYNNEI. The CDR3 consists of 11 residues. The CDR3 region is CASRARGEQFF. The CDR3 DNA reads TGTGCCAGCAGGGCAAGGGGTGAGCAGTTCTTC.

V gene TRBV4-1 combines with J gene TRBJ1-5; TRBD1 matches at 7 bases. Looked up from germline, CDR1 is MGHRA and CDR2 is YSYEKL. This CDR3 is 15 amino acids long. V was clipped by 5 bases and J by 0 bases; unmatched bases: 4. The CDR3 region is CASSEGQTSNQPQHF. DNA for the CDR3: TGCGCCAGCAGCGAGGGACAGACTAGCAATCAGCCCCAGCATTTT.

The chain joins TRBV13 to TRBJ1-1, with D unclear. CDR3 length: 14 residues. CDR1 is PRHDT, CDR2 FYEKMQ, per germline (reference sequence). The V gene lost 0 bases and the J gene lost 2 bases, with 7 bases spanning the gap. DNA of the CDR3: TGTGCCAGCAGCTTAGGGAGGCCAAACACTGAAGCTTTCTTT. Translated: CASSLGRPNTEAFF.

J is TRBJ1-2 and V is TRBV5-8, with 9 bases that match TRBD1. V trimming: 1 base; J trimming: 0 bases; junction bases outside the gene matches: 7. Germline V gene lookup returns CDR1 SGHTS and CDR2 YDEGEE. There are 17 residues in the CDR3. The CDR3 loop is CASSLRSGQGSNYGYTF. The DNA for the CDR3 is TGTGCCAGCAGCTTGCGCTCGGGACAGGGTTCTAACTATGGCTACACCTTC. The full variable domain, in which reference TRBV5-8 and TRBJ1-2 provide the parts outside the CDR3, is EAGVTQSPTHLIKTRGQQATLRCSPISGHTSVYWYQQALGLGLQFLLWYDEGEERNRGNFPPRFSGRQFPNYSSELNVNALELEDSALYLCASSLRSGQGSNYGYTFGSGTRLTVV.

The rearrangement joins TRBV6-5 to TRBJ1-6; the D gene is possibly TRBD1 (5 bases). The CDR3 extends over 15 amino acids. Germline V gene lookup returns CDR1 MNHEY and CDR2 SVGAGI. The germline V and J ends were trimmed by 7 bases and 3 bases, with 13 bases remaining between them. For the CDR3, the DNA is TGTGCCAGCAACTTCAGGGTAGACTATAATTCACCCCTCCACTTT. It encodes CASNFRVDYNSPLHF.

This chain links TRBV19 with TRBJ2-5, with D possibly being TRBD1 (7 bases). The CDR3 consists of 16 residues. Germline V CDR1 and CDR2: LNHDA, SQIVND (reference sequence). Between the trimmed V and J ends, which lost 4 bases and 5 bases, there was a span of 20 bases. As DNA, the CDR3 is TGTGCCAGTAGTACCACGGGGGTCAGGGGGTCGGAGACCCAGTACTTC. It specifies CASSTTGVRGSETQYF.

Only one count was recorded for this clone. The CDR3 DNA is TGTGCCAGCAGCCGGGGAAGGAAGAACACTGAAGCTTTCTTT. Translating gives CASSRGRKNTEAFF. The chain has TRBV11-2 and TRBJ1-1; no clear D gene. Trimming cost V 5 bases and J 1 base, with 11 bases left between them. The CDR3 totals 14 residues. The V gene's germline CDR1 is SGHAT and CDR2 FQNNGV.

The rearrangement uses TRBV5-8 and TRBJ2-7; 8 positions match TRBD1. The V gene's germline CDR1 is SGHTS and CDR2 YDEGEE. Losses at the gene ends were 1 base for V and 6 bases for J; bases not matched to a gene: 9. The CDR3 runs 15 residues. CDR3 protein: CASSLTGTGVAEQYF. The CDR3 nucleotides read TGTGCCAGCAGCTTGACCGGGACAGGTGTCGCCGAGCAGTACTTC. Filled out from reference TRBV5-8 and TRBJ2-7, the complete variable domain reads EAGVTQSPTHLIKTRGQQATLRCSPISGHTSVYWYQQALGLGLQFLLWYDEGEERNRGNFPPRFSGRQFPNYSSELNVNALELEDSALYLCASSLTGTGVAEQYFGPGTRLTVT.

The CDR3 bases are TGTGCCTGGAGTGTACCGGGAAGTGAAGGGACAGGGGAAAAGGAAAGACAGCCCCAGCATTTT. It translates to CAWSVPGSEGTGEKERQPQHF. The chain has TRBV30 and TRBJ1-5; 10 nucleotides line up with TRBD1. Germline V gene lookup returns CDR1 GTSNPN and CDR2 SVGIG (reference sequence). Losses at the gene ends were 0 bases for V and 7 bases for J; bases not matched to a gene: 24. The CDR3 sequence is 21 residues long. Together with reference TRBV30 and TRBJ1-5, the CDR3 gives the full variable domain: SQTIHQWPATLVQPVGSPLSLECTVEGTSNPNLYWYRQAAGRGLQLLFYSVGIGQISSEVPQNLSASRPQDRQFILSSKKLLLSDSGFYLCAWSVPGSEGTGEKERQPQHFGDGTRLSIL.

The rearrangement joins TRBV6-1 to TRBJ2-3, with D possibly being TRBD2 (6 bases). V shed 2 bases and J shed 0 bases, with 12 bases lying between them. The CDR3 runs to 16 residues. Germline loops: CDR1 MNHNS, CDR2 SASEGT. CDR3 sequence: CASSEHVGTSTDTQYF. The CDR3 region has the DNA TGTGCCAGCAGTGAACATGTCGGGACTAGCACAGATACGCAGTATTTT.

This chain uses TRBV7-6 with TRBJ2-1; tentative D call: TRBD1 (6 bases). Germline V gene lookup returns CDR1 SGHVS and CDR2 FNYEAQ. There are 15 residues in the CDR3. Trimming took off 2 bases at V and 0 bases at J, with 8 bases between the two ends. The CDR3 sequence is CASSLLDSSYNEQFF. The CDR3 DNA reads TGTGCCAGCAGCTTATTGGACAGCTCCTACAATGAGCAGTTCTTC.

The CDR3 spells CATSPGLNTEAFF. The DNA for the CDR3 is TGTGCCACTTCCCCCGGGTTGAACACTGAAGCTTTCTTT. The chain couples TRBV10-3 to TRBJ1-1; D uncertain. The V end lost 10 bases, the J end lost 0 bases, and 12 bases lay between the germline ends. This CDR3 has 13 residues. The germline V gene encodes CDR1 ENHRY and CDR2 SYGVKD.

The rearrangement joins TRBV7-2 to TRBJ2-2; D possibly corresponds to TRBD1 (5 bases). V gave up 0 bases and J gave up 4 bases, with 15 bases separating them. CDR1 and CDR2 from the germline V gene are SGHTA and FQGNSA. The length of the CDR3 is 17 residues. CDR3 sequence (DNA): TGTGCCAGCAGCTTAGCGTTTGGTACAGGAGTCACCGGGGAGCTGTTTTTT. Residues: CASSLAFGTGVTGELFF.

The chain recombines TRBV2 with TRBJ2-7; 8 nucleotides align to TRBD2. The CDR3 is 13 residues long. Germline CDR1 is SNHLY and CDR2 is FYNNEI. V lost 10 bases, J lost 3 bases, and 8 bases stayed unmatched. The CDR3 bases are TGTGCCAAAGGGACTAGATCATTCTACGAGCAGTACTTC. Its translation: CAKGTRSFYEQYF. Full variable domain (rest looked up from reference TRBV2 and TRBJ2-7): EPEVTQTPSHQVTQMGQEVILRCVPISNHLYFYWYRQILGQKVEFLVSFYNNEISEKSEIFDDQFSVERPDGSNFTLKIRSTKLEDSAMYFCAKGTRSFYEQYFGPGTRLTVT.

The V call is TRBV7-3, the J call TRBJ1-1; unclear D gene. Germline loops: CDR1 SGHTA, CDR2 FQGTGA. Trimming shortened V by 2 bases and J by 5 bases, and 9 bases separated the two germline ends. The CDR3 consists of 13 residues. CDR3 bases: TGTGCCAGCAGCTTAGCCCGGACTACTGAAGCTTTCTTT. This gives the protein CASSLARTTEAFF.

The chain employs TRBV5-1 and TRBJ1-4; D ambiguous. This CDR3 is built from 14 residues. Trimming took 4 bases from V and 2 from J, leaving 9 bases between them. Germline V lookup: CDR1 SGHRS, CDR2 YFSETQ. The CDR3 nucleotides are TGCGCCAGCAGCGCGGGAGGGACTAATGAAAAACTGTTTTTT. Encoded protein: CASSAGGTNEKLFF.

The CDR3 here is CSPRVGSEAFF. CDR3 DNA sequence: TGCAGTCCAAGAGTAGGGAGTGAAGCTTTCTTT. The rearrangement joins TRBV20-1 to TRBJ1-1; D is unresolved. This CDR3 region has 11 residues. Germline CDR1 is DFQATT and CDR2 is SNEGSKA (reference sequence). With 8 bases removed from V and 7 bases from J, the gap between germline ends came to 14 bases.

This clone came up once. This chain uses TRBV3-1 (or the pseudogene TRBV3-2) with TRBJ1-2; the D is unclear. The germline V gene encodes CDR1 LGHDT and CDR2 YNNKEL (reference sequence). V was trimmed by 6 bases and J by 2 bases, leaving 10 bases between them. CDR3 length: 13 amino acids. The CDR3 protein is CASSTTKNYGYTF. The CDR3 DNA is TGTGCCAGCAGTACTACTAAGAACTATGGCTACACCTTC.

The chain recombines TRBV18 with TRBJ2-2; 8 bases line up with TRBD1. The germline V gene encodes CDR1 KGHSH and CDR2 LQKENI. This CDR3 region has 17 residues. J lost 4 bases, V lost 2 bases, and 9 bases had no gene match. The CDR3 region is CASSPYTGQAGTGELFF. The CDR3 nucleotides read TGTGCCAGCTCACCATATACGGGACAGGCTGGCACCGGGGAGCTGTTTTTT.

In nucleotides, the CDR3 is TGCGCCAGCAGTTCGGCTCTAGCGGGACCGAGCTCCTACAATGAGCAGTTCTTC. Translation gives CASSSALAGPSSYNEQFF. The gene calls are TRBV5-1 and TRBJ2-1; 9 nucleotides match TRBD2. Germline CDR1 and CDR2: SGHRS and YFSETQ. With V trimmed by 5 bases and J by 0 bases, 12 bases remained unmatched. The CDR3 is 18 residues long.